This TCR beta chain emerged from a study of cytomegalovirus exposure and HLA in healthy donors. Whole-study context: An analysis done earlier identified roughly 120 million unique TCR beta sequences from around 180 million T cells.

V was shortened by 6 bases and J by 3 bases, with 11 bases between the two germline ends. The CDR3 contains 14 residues. CDR1 and CDR2 from the germline V gene are SEHNR and FQNEAQ (reference sequence). The PCR was carried out with 60 Vbeta primers and 13 Jbeta primers. Profiled with immunoSEQ multiplex PCR; TCRdb holds only in-frame clones, not every one. In the table there are under 200,000 clones, roughly 75% of which are singletons. The TCR sequence derives from a male donor in good health and CMV-seronegative. The chain combines TRBV7-9 with TRBJ2-2; D may be TRBD1 (5 bases). Sample: PBMCs. Here the CDR3 reads CASSMTVDTGELFF. CDR3 coding DNA: TGTGCCAGCAGTATGACAGTCGACACCGGGGAGCTGTTTTTT.